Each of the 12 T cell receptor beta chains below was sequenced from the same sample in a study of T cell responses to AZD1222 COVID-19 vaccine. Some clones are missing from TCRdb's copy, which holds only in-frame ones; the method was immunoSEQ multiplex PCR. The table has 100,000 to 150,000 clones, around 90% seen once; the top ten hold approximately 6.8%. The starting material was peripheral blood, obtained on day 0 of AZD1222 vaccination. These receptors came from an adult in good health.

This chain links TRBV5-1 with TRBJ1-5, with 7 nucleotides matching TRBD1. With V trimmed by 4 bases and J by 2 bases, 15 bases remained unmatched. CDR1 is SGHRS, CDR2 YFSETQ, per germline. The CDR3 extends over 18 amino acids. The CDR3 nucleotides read TGCGCCAGCAGCCCAGGTTCTGGGACAGTTGACGGCAATCAGCCCCAGCATTTT. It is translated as CASSPGSGTVDGNQPQHF.

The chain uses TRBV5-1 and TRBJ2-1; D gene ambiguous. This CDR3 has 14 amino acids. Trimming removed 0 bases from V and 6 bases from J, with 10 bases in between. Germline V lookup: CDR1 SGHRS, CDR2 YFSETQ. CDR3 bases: TGCGCCAGCAGCTTGGAGGTCAGCCCCAATGAGCAGTTCTTC. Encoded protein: CASSLEVSPNEQFF.

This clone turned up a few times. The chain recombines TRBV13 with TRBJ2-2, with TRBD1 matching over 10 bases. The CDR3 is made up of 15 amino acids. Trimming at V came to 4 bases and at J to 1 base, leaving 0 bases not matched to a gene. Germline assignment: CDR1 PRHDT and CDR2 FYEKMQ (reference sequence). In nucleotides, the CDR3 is TGTGCCAGCAGCTGGACAGGGGGGAACACCGGGGAGCTGTTTTTT. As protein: CASSWTGGNTGELFF.

CDR3 bases: TGTGCCATCAGTGAGGAGAGGGACTATGGCGAGCAGTACTTC. It specifies CAISEERDYGEQYF. This chain connects TRBV10-3 to TRBJ2-7, with TRBD2 matching over 7 bases. Losses at the gene ends were 2 bases for V and 6 bases for J; bases not matched to a gene: 7. Per the germline V gene, CDR1 is ENHRY and CDR2 is SYGVKD. This CDR3 contains 14 residues.

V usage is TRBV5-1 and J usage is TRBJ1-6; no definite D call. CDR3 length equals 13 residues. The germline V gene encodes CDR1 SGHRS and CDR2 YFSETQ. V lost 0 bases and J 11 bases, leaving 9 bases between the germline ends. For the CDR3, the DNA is TGCGCCAGCAGCTTGGAAATCGAGGCACCCCTCCACTTT. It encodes CASSLEIEAPLHF. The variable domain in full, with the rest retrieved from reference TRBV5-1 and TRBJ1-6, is KAGVTQTPRYLIKTRGQQVTLSCSPISGHRSVSWYQQTPGQGLQFLFEYFSETQRNKGNFPGRFSGRQFSNSRSEMNVSTLELGDSALYLCASSLEIEAPLHFGNGTRLTVT.

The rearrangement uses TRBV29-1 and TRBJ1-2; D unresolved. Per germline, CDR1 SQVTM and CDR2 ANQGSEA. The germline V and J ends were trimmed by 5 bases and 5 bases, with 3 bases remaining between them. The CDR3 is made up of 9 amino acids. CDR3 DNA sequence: TGCAGCGTTCAATATGGCTACACCTTC. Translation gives CSVQYGYTF. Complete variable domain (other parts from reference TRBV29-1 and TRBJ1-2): SAVISQKPSRDICQRGTSLTIQCQVDSQVTMMFWYRQQPGQSLTLIATANQGSEATYESGFVIDKFPISRPNLTFSTLTVSNMSPEDSSIYLCSVQYGYTFGSGTRLTVV.

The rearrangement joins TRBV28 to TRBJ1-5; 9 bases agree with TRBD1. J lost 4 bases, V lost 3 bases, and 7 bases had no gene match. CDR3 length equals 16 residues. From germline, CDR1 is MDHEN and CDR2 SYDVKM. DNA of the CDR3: TGTGCCAGCAGTTTTTCTATCGGGACAGGGAATCAGCCCCAGCATTTT. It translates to CASSFSIGTGNQPQHF.

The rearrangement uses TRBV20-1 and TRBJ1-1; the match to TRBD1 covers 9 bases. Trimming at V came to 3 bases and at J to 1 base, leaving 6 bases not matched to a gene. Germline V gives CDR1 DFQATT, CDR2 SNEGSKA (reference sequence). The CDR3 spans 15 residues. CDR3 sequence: CSASGTGSWNTEAFF. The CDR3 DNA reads TGCAGTGCTAGTGGGACAGGGTCGTGGAACACTGAAGCTTTCTTT.

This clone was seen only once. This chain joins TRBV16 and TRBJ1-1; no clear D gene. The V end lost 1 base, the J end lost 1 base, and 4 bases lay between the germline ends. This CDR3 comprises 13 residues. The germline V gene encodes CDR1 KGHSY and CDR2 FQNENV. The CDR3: CASSQLANTEAFF. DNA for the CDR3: TGTGCCAGCAGCCAATTAGCGAACACTGAAGCTTTCTTT.

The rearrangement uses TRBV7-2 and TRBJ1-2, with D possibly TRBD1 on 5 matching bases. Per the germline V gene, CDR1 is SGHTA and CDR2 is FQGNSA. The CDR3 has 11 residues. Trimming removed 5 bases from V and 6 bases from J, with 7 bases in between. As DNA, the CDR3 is TGTGCCAGCAGCATCAGGGATGGCTACACCTTC. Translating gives CASSIRDGYTF.

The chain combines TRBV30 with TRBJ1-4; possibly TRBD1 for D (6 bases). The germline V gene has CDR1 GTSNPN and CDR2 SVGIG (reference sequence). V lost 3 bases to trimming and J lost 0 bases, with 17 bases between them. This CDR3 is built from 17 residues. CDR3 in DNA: TGTGCCTGGAGCCGCTGGATGGGGGGCACAACTAATGAAAAACTGTTTTTT. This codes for CAWSRWMGGTTNEKLFF.

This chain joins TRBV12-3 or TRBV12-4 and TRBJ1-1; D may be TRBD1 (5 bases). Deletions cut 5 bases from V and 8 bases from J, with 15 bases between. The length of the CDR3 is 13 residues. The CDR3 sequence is CASSRTRQTEAFF. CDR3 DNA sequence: TGTGCCAGCAGTCGCACCCGACAGACGGAAGCTTTCTTT.